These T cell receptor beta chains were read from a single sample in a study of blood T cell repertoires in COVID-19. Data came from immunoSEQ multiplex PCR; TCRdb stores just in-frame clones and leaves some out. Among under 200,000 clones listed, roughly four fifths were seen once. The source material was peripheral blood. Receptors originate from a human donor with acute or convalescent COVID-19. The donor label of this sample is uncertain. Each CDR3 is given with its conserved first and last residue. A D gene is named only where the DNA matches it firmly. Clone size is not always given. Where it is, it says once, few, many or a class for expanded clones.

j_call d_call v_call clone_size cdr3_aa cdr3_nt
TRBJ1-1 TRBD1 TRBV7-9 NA CASSRGQGMTDEAFF TGTGCCAGCAGCCGGGGACAGGGGATGACGGATGAAGCTTTCTTT
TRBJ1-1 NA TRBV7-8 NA CASSSDSNTEAFF TGTGCCAGCAGCTCTGACAGTAACACTGAAGCTTTCTTT
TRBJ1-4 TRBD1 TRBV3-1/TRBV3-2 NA CASKMAGGNEKLFF TGTGCCAGCAAGATGGCAGGGGGAAATGAAAAACTGTTTTTT
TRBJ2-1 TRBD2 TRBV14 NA CASSRFGGDSSSYNEQFF TGTGCCAGCAGCCGTTTTGGGGGGGACTCTAGCTCCTACAATGAGCAGTTCTTC
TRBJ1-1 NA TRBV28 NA CASSLRGTEAFF TGTGCCAGCAGTTTGCGCGGCACTGAAGCTTTCTTT
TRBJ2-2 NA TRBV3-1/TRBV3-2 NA CASSQDQTRAGELFF TGTGCCAGCAGCCAAGATCAGACTAGAGCCGGGGAGCTGTTTTTT
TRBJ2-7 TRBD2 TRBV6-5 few CASSPGGSSYEQYF TGTGCCAGCAGCCCGGGGGGGAGCTCCTACGAGCAGTACTTC
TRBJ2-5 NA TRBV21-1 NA CASSKAWDRGTVETQYF TGTGCCAGCAGCAAAGCTTGGGACAGGGGGACTGTGGAGACCCAGTACTTC
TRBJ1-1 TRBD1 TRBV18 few CASSPTGGTEAFF TGTGCCAGCTCACCTACAGGGGGCACTGAAGCTTTCTTT
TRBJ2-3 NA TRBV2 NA CASSLDTYTDTQYF TGTGCCAGCAGCCTGGACACTTACACAGATACGCAGTATTTT
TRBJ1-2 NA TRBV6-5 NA CASRRAGESSYGYTF TGTGCCAGCAGGAGGGCAGGGGAATCGAGCTATGGCTACACCTTC
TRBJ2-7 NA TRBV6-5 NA CASSYSAQTYEQYF TGTGCCAGCAGTTACTCAGCACAGACCTACGAGCAGTACTTC
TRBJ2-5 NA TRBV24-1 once CATSPGVGWGETQYF TGTGCCACCTCCCCGGGAGTGGGTTGGGGGGAGACCCAGTACTTC
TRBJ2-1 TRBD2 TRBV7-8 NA CASSLRLAGYDNEQFF TGTGCCAGCAGCTTAAGGCTAGCGGGATACGACAATGAGCAGTTCTTC
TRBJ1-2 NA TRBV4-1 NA CASSQLVFDRNYGYTF TGCGCCAGCAGCCAACTTGTCTTCGACAGGAACTATGGCTACACCTTC
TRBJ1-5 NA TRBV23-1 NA CASGELGPTGNQPQHF TGCGCCAGCGGCGAGCTGGGGCCCACGGGCAATCAGCCCCAGCATTTT
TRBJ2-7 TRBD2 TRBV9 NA CASSVDPAGVGEQYF TGTGCCAGCAGCGTAGATCCAGCGGGGGTTGGGGAGCAGTACTTC
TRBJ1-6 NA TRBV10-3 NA CAISEGERYSPLHF TGTGCCATAAGTGAGGGGGAGAGGTATTCACCCCTCCACTTT
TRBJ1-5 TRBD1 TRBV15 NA CATSREPPGGLGQPQHF TGTGCCACCAGCAGAGAACCCCCAGGGGGCTTGGGCCAGCCCCAGCATTTT
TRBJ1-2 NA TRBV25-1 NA CASSVRGEGNYGYTF TGTGCCAGCAGTGTCCGAGGGGAGGGGAACTATGGCTACACCTTC
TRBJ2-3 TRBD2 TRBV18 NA CASSPAGTLARTDTQYF TGTGCCAGCTCACCAGCGGGAACACTAGCGCGTACAGATACGCAGTATTTT
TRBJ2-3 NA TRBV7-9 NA CASSLDLSGSTDTQYF TGTGCCAGCAGCTTAGATCTGAGCGGTAGCACAGATACGCAGTATTTT
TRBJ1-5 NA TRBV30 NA CAWSETGNQPQHF TGTGCCTGGAGCGAGACAGGTAATCAGCCCCAGCATTTT
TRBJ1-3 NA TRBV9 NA CASSVAGSGNTIYF TGTGCCAGCAGCGTAGCAGGGTCTGGAAACACCATATATTTT
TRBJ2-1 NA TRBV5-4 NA CASSLAAVSYNEQFF TGTGCCAGCAGCTTGGCGGCGGTCTCCTACAATGAGCAGTTCTTC
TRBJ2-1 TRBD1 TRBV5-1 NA CASSLETGFNEQFF TGCGCCAGCAGCCTAGAGACAGGGTTCAATGAGCAGTTCTTC
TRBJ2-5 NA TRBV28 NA CASSLPGAPQETQYF TGTGCCAGCAGTTTGCCAGGGGCCCCCCAAGAGACCCAGTACTTC
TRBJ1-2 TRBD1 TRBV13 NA CASSWTGANYGYTF TGTGCCAGCAGCTGGACAGGGGCTAACTATGGCTACACCTTC
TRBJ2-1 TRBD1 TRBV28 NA CASSPPTGWNNEQFF TGTGCCAGCAGTCCTCCGACAGGGTGGAACAATGAGCAGTTCTTC
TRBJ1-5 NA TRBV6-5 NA CASSLGVSNQPQHF TGTGCCAGCAGTTTAGGGGTTAGCAATCAGCCCCAGCATTTT
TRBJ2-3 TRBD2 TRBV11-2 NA CASSPSGGRRTDTQYF TGTGCCAGCAGCCCTAGCGGCGGACGGAGAACAGATACGCAGTATTTT
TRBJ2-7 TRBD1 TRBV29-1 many CSIDRGGYEQYF TGCAGCATTGACAGGGGTGGCTACGAGCAGTACTTC
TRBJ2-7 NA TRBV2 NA CASSYNGRPPNYEQYF TGTGCCAGCAGCTACAACGGCAGGCCACCGAACTACGAGCAGTACTTC
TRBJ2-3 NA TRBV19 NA CASSTGGTDTQYF TGTGCCAGTAGTACAGGGGGGACAGATACGCAGTATTTT
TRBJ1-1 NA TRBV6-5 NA CASSRKQGNTEAFF TGTGCCAGCAGTCGCAAGCAGGGGAACACTGAAGCTTTCTTT
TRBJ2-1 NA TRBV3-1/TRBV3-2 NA CASSPFGSSHNEQFF TGTGCCAGCAGCCCCTTTGGCAGTAGCCACAATGAGCAGTTCTTC
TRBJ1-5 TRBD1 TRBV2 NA CASSYIRGVNQPQHF TGTGCCAGCAGTTACATCAGGGGGGTGAATCAGCCCCAGCATTTT
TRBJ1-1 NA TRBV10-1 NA CASRAKGVRDF TGCGCCAGCAGAGCAAAAGGGGTACGCGACTTT
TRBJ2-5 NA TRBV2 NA CASNRMEQETQYF TGTGCCAGCAACAGGATGGAACAAGAGACCCAGTACTTC
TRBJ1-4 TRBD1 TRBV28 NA CASSLRQGDEKLFF TGTGCCAGCAGCTTACGACAGGGTGATGAAAAACTGTTTTTT
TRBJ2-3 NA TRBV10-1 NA CASSESRPGGRGGGTDTQYF TGCGCCAGCAGTGAGTCGCGGCCCGGGGGGCGCGGAGGGGGCACAGATACGCAGTATTTT
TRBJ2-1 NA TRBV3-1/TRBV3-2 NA CASSHLAYNEQFF TGTGCCAGCAGCCACTTAGCTTACAATGAGCAGTTCTTC
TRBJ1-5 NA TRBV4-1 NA CASSQGGIRPQHF TGCGCCAGCAGCCAAGGCGGCATAAGGCCCCAGCATTTT
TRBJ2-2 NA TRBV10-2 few CASRNRQSTGELFF TGCGCCAGCAGGAATCGACAGAGCACCGGGGAGCTGTTTTTT
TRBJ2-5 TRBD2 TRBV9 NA CASSVGIAGEGETQYF TGTGCCAGCAGCGTAGGGATAGCGGGAGAGGGAGAGACCCAGTACTTC
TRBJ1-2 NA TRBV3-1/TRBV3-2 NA CASSQVTRGYGYTF TGTGCCAGCAGCCAAGTGACTAGGGGTTATGGCTACACCTTC
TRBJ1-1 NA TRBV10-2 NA CASSNPGPSFLNTEAFF TGCGCCAGCAGTAATCCAGGGCCCTCCTTCCTGAACACTGAAGCTTTCTTT
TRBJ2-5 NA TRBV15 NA CATSRYTLRETQYF TGTGCCACCAGCAGATACACGCTTCGAGAGACCCAGTACTTC
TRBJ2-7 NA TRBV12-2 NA CASRLAHAYVAESSYEQYF TGTGCAAGTCGCTTAGCGCATGCGTACGTGGCGGAGTCTTCCTACGAGCAGTACTTC
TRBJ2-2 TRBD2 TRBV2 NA CASSPPGLAAGELFF TGTGCCAGCAGTCCCCCGGGACTAGCGGCCGGGGAGCTGTTTTTT
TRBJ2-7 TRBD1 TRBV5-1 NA CASSPGQARSYEQYF TGCGCCAGCAGCCCGGGACAGGCGAGAAGTTACGAGCAGTACTTC
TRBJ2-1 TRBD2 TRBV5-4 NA CASSFPGLAGEIEQFF TGTGCCAGCAGCTTCCCGGGACTAGCGGGAGAAATTGAGCAGTTCTTC
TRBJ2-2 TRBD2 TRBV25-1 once CASSDGERGVRQGELFF TGTGCCAGCAGTGATGGTGAACGGGGGGTCCGCCAAGGGGAGCTGTTTTTT
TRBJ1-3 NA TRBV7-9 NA CASSSILGSAGNTIYF TGTGCCAGCAGCTCTATCCTCGGGTCAGCTGGAAACACCATATATTTT
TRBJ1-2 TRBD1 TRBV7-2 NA CASSPQGAGGYTF TGTGCCAGCAGCCCACAGGGGGCGGGGGGCTACACCTTC